The 13 T cell receptor beta chains in this list originate from one sample, sequenced in a study of low-dose radiotherapy and immunotherapy resistance in tumors (dated by TCRdb to 2022 to 2024). The instrument given in TCRdb is Illumina HiSeq 2500. First-strand cDNA was synthesized using Superscript III and a set of TRAV- and TRBV-specific primers, so that both TCRalpha and TCRbeta chains were covered. TCRs were amplified with Phusion for roughly 19 PCR cycles, with a constant-region primer paired with the adapter attached to the V primers. The raw public data were reprocessed by TCRdb itself: fastp quality trimming at Q25, MiXCR clonotype calling, in-frame beta chains only. Every entry covers one CDR3 protein and lists the most common genes and DNA from its rows. This sample gives 65,000 to 100,000 distinct CDR3 sequences in total; roughly 19% of them show up just once. The biggest ten clones account for over 2.5% of the sample.

What this sample's time point label stands for: before trial treatment. The material sequenced was PBMCs, taken before treatment. Receptors were obtained from a male donor with prostate cancer.

This clonotype showed up many times. The V call is TRBV13, the J call TRBJ2-6, with a weak D call TRBD2 (6 bases). The germline gives CDR1 PRHDT, CDR2 FYEKMQ (reference sequence). V shed 1 base and J shed 2 bases, with 12 bases lying between them. The CDR3 has 17 amino acids. The CDR3 protein is CASSLVVWGAGANVLTF. In nucleotides, the CDR3 is TGTGCCAGCAGCTTAGTTGTTTGGGGGGCTGGGGCCAACGTCCTGACTTTC. The complete variable domain, with remaining parts taken from reference TRBV13 and TRBJ2-6, reads AAGVIQSPRHLIKEKRETATLKCYPIPRHDTVYWYQQGPGQDPQFLISFYEKMQSDKGSIPDRFSAQQFSDYHSELNMSSLELGDSALYFCASSLVVWGAGANVLTFGAGSRLTVL.

The chain is built from TRBV27 and TRBJ1-2; 12 nucleotides align to TRBD1. There are 15 residues in the CDR3. The junction had 14 bases not matched to a gene; V was cut back by 10 bases and J by 8 bases. CDR1 and CDR2 (germline): MNHEY, SMNVEV (reference sequence). The CDR3: CATSYLGQGAVGYTF. CDR3 bases: TGTGCCACCTCCTACTTGGGACAGGGGGCCGTGGGCTACACCTTC.

This clonotype has a count of ten or more. The chain recombines TRBV6-1 with TRBJ2-5; perhaps TRBD2 as D (7 bases). Germline lookup yields CDR1 MNHNS and CDR2 SASEGT. This CDR3 is built from 15 residues. V was pared by 2 bases and J by 3 bases, with 13 bases between. In nucleotides, the CDR3 is TGTGCCAGCAGTGAACTGGGGGGGCGGGAAGAGACCCAGTACTTC. This encodes CASSELGGREETQYF.

This clonotype was recorded many times. The chain recombines TRBV7-8 with TRBJ2-2; the match to TRBD2 covers 13 bases. Germline V gene data show CDR1 as SGHVS and CDR2 as FQNEAQ. J was trimmed by 2 bases and V by 2 bases; bases with no gene match: 11. CDR3 size: 20 residues. CDR3 amino acids: CASSLRVGRGLAGNTGELFF. For the CDR3, the DNA is TGTGCCAGCAGCTTAAGAGTGGGTAGGGGACTAGCGGGAAACACCGGGGAGCTGTTTTTT.

This clonotype has a count of ten or more. The CDR3 protein is CASSYNPGSNEQFF. CDR3 DNA sequence: TGTGCCAGCAGTTATAATCCCGGCTCCAATGAGCAGTTCTTC. This chain joins TRBV6-5 and TRBJ2-1; D not resolved. Deletions cut 3 bases from V and 6 bases from J, with 12 bases between. This CDR3 is 14 amino acids long. Germline V lookup: CDR1 MNHEY, CDR2 SVGAGI.

This clonotype was found a few times. The chain uses TRBV12-3 or TRBV12-4 and TRBJ1-6; D may be TRBD1 (6 bases). The V and J ends lost 3 bases and 8 bases respectively, with 17 bases between them. The CDR3 spans 16 residues. In DNA, the CDR3 is TGTGCCAGCAGTTTTCCTGTGGGGGCAGGTGATTCACCCCTCCACTTT. It yields the protein CASSFPVGAGDSPLHF.

Of note for this clonotype: A far larger clone lies a single base away; this is likely a read error. V and J are TRBV5-8 and TRBJ1-5; TRBD1 matches at 11 bases. The J call may be mistaken, given a closer DNA end match to TRBJ2-3. The CDR3 consists of 16 residues. CDR1 is SGHTS and CDR2 is YDEGEE in the germline V gene. The CDR3 loop reads CASSLGDRGSNQPQYF. Here the CDR3 DNA reads TGTGCCAGCAGCTTGGGGGACAGGGGGTCGAATCAGCCCCAGTATTTT.

This clonotype was detected many times. CDR3 loop: CASSFLTTSGGALEETQYF. CDR3 in DNA: TGTGCCAGCAGTTTTCTTACGACTAGCGGGGGGGCGCTGGAAGAGACCCAGTACTTC. This chain connects TRBV12-3 or TRBV12-4 to TRBJ2-5, with 14 bases identical to TRBD2. CDR3 size: 19 residues. The junction had 12 bases not matched to a gene; V was cut back by 3 bases and J by 3 bases.

This clonotype was counted many times. The chain combines TRBV20-1 with TRBJ2-1; no definite D call. Trimming removed 0 bases at V and 6 bases at J, with 12 bases between. Germline CDR1 DFQATT, CDR2 SNEGSKA (reference sequence). The CDR3 sequence is 14 residues long. Written as DNA, the CDR3 is TGCAGTGCTAGAGACACGAACACTCCCAATGAGCAGTTCTTC. Amino acid sequence: CSARDTNTPNEQFF.

This clonotype was seen at least ten times. The chain carries TRBV7-8 and TRBJ2-2; unclear D gene. This CDR3 is built from 14 residues. From germline, CDR1 is SGHVS and CDR2 FQNEAQ. Between the trimmed V and J ends, which lost 4 bases and 4 bases, there was a span of 10 bases. Written as DNA, the CDR3 is TGTGCCAGCAGCTCGGCAGAGATCACCGGGGAGCTGTTTTTT. Translation gives CASSSAEITGELFF. The entire variable domain, with the rest obtained from reference TRBV7-8 and TRBJ2-2, is as follows: GAGVSQSPRYKVAKRGQDVALRCDPISGHVSLFWYQQALGQGPEFLTYFQNEAQLDKSGLPSDRFFAERPEGSVSTLKIQRTQQEDSAVYLCASSSAEITGELFFGEGSRLTVL.

With respect to this clonotype: A much more abundant neighbour one base away suggests this may be a read error. The genes are TRBV19 and TRBJ2-7; the match to TRBD2 covers 8 bases. The CDR3 loop spans 15 amino acids. Germline V lookup: CDR1 LNHDA, CDR2 SQIVND (reference sequence). CDR3 coding DNA: TGTGCCAGTAGTTCCCGGGAGCGGGGGCCCTACGTGCAGTACTTC. Translated: CASSSRERGPYVQYF.

This clonotype was counted ten times or more. The chain links TRBV12-3 or TRBV12-4 to TRBJ2-5, with TRBD2 identical over 8 bases. The CDR3 spans 16 residues. V shed 6 bases, J shed 1 base, and the junction held 10 bases outside the gene matches. Here the CDR3 DNA reads TGTGCCAGCAGCACCAGGACTAGCCCGGCCCAAGAGACCCAGTACTTC. Amino acid sequence: CASSTRTSPAQETQYF.

Many counts were recorded for this clonotype. The chain carries TRBV30 and TRBJ1-2, with no clear D. CDR3 length equals 12 residues. Trimming stripped 2 bases from V and 5 bases from J, with 9 bases between. Germline V gene sequence: CDR1 GTSNPN, CDR2 SVGIG (reference sequence). In DNA, the CDR3 is TGTGCCTGGAGTCGGAGGAGGTATGGCTACACCTTC. It is translated as CAWSRRRYGYTF.